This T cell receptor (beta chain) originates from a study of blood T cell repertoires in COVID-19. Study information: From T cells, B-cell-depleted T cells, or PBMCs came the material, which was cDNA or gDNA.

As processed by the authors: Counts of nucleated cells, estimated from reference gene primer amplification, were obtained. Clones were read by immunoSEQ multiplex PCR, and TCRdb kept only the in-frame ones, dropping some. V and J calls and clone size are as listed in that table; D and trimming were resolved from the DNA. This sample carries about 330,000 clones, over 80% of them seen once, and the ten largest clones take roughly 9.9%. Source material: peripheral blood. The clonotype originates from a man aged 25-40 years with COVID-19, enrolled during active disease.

CDR3 DNA: TGTGCCAGCAGGCGACAGGGGGACACTGAAGCTTTCTTT. Translation gives CASRRQGDTEAFF. The J gene is TRBJ1-1, the V gene TRBV7-2; TRBD1 aligns across 9 bases. The CDR3 has 13 residues. Germline V lookup: CDR1 SGHTA, CDR2 FQGNSA. After removal of 6 bases from V and 3 bases from J, the junction contained 2 bases not matched to a gene.